Shown below are 14 T cell receptor beta chains from a single sample sequenced in a study of neurological immune-mediated disorders. Each CDR3 protein gets one entry after TCRdb re-called the 5' RACE reads with MiXCR. This sample has approximately 49,000 distinct CDR3 sequences, with 10% found just once. As to time point: longitudinal time-point 1 (baseline). The sequencing input was PBMCs. The receptors were gathered from a woman aged 40 to 50 in good health.

This clonotype has more than one count but fewer than ten. V and J are TRBV29-1 and TRBJ2-5; D not resolved. The CDR3 contains 10 residues. Germline V gene lookup returns CDR1 SQVTM and CDR2 ANQGSEA. V lost 6 bases, J lost 2 bases, and 4 bases lay in between. The CDR3 region is CSVLQETQYF. In nucleotides, the CDR3 is TGCAGCGTGCTTCAAGAGACCCAGTACTTC.

This clonotype was seen repeatedly, ten times or more. The chain has TRBV12-3 or TRBV12-4 and TRBJ1-4; 7 bases align to TRBD1. The V gene end was trimmed by 5 bases and the J gene end by 7 bases; junction bases not matched to a gene: 13. This CDR3 comprises 16 residues. This CDR3 reads CASSPSRVGGGEKLFF. The DNA for the CDR3 is TGTGCCAGCAGTCCAAGTCGGGTAGGGGGCGGTGAAAAACTGTTTTTT.

This clonotype was recorded at least ten times. This chain connects TRBV7-8 to TRBJ2-1, with a tentative D call TRBD2 (5 bases). The V end was cut by 1 base, the J end by 0 bases, with 10 bases between. The CDR3 runs to 16 residues. Germline assignment: CDR1 SGHVS and CDR2 FQNEAQ. CDR3 sequence reads: CASSLVLARSYNEQFF. CDR3 nucleotide sequence: TGTGCCAGCAGCTTAGTCTTAGCGCGCTCCTACAATGAGCAGTTCTTC.

Remarks on this clonotype: Its ends do not fully match the called genes, so a read error is possible. The genes are TRBV15 and TRBJ1-4; D remains ambiguous. The CDR3 runs to 16 residues. CDR1 and CDR2 (germline): LNHNV, YYDKDF (reference sequence). The CDR3 DNA follows: TGTGTCACCAGCTATAGCATGGGTGTTCCTAATGAAAAACTGTTTTTT. It translates to CVTSYSMGVPNEKLFF.

This clonotype was counted only a few times. The chain combines TRBV5-6 with TRBJ2-7, with D perhaps matching TRBD2 (5 bases). Germline-derived CDR1 and CDR2 are SGHDT and YYEEEE. The length of the CDR3 is 14 residues. V was cut by 2 bases and J by 0 bases, with 9 bases left in between. DNA of the CDR3: TGTGCCAGCAGCTTTAACGGGAACTCCTACGAGCAGTACTTC. It codes for CASSFNGNSYEQYF.

This clonotype was detected ten times or more. The chain couples TRBV12-3 or TRBV12-4 to TRBJ1-2, with D possibly being TRBD1 (5 bases). The V end was cut by 4 bases, the J end by 4 bases, with 10 bases between. The CDR3 loop spans 13 amino acids. The CDR3 coding sequence is TGTGCCAGCAGTTACGGGACTGTCTATGGCTACACCTTC. This gives the protein CASSYGTVYGYTF.

This clonotype was recorded at least ten times. This CDR3 is CASSAREDTDTQYF. CDR3 coding DNA: TGTGCCAGCAGCGCCCGGGAGGACACAGATACGCAGTATTTT. The chain couples TRBV3-1 to TRBJ2-3, with 7 bases identical to TRBD2. Trimming took 5 bases from V and 2 from J; bases not matched to a gene: 4. Germline CDR1 and CDR2: LGHDT and YNNKEL (reference sequence). The CDR3 runs 14 residues.

The chain is built from TRBV3-1 and TRBJ2-3; D might be TRBD1 or TRBD2, each matching 5 bases. V lost 4 bases, J lost 3 bases, and 17 bases lay in between. Per the germline V gene, CDR1 is LGHDT and CDR2 is YNNKEL (reference sequence). The CDR3 runs to 16 residues. CDR3 loop: CASSPTLGDATDTQYF. As DNA, the CDR3 is TGTGCCAGCAGCCCCACCTTGGGGGACGCGACAGATACGCAGTATTTT.

This clonotype came up many times. This rearrangement joins TRBV7-9 to TRBJ2-7; 9 bases are shared with TRBD1. Germline V gene data show CDR1 as SEHNR and CDR2 as FQNEAQ (reference sequence). J was trimmed by 3 bases and V by 5 bases; bases with no gene match: 17. The CDR3 contains 18 residues. In DNA form, the CDR3 reads TGTGCCAGCAGCGGCAACCCGGGACAGGGCGTAACCTTCTACGAGCAGTACTTC. This sequence encodes CASSGNPGQGVTFYEQYF.

This clonotype was seen repeatedly, ten times or more. CDR3 in amino acids: CSVESGTTDTQYF. CDR3 sequence (DNA): TGCAGCGTTGAGTCAGGAACCACAGATACGCAGTATTTT. V and J are TRBV29-1 and TRBJ2-3, with D unclear. Per germline, CDR1 SQVTM and CDR2 ANQGSEA. CDR3 length: 13 amino acids. V was pared by 3 bases and J by 2 bases, with 9 bases between.

This clonotype has a count of ten or more. The J gene is TRBJ2-2, the V gene TRBV24-1; D gene ambiguous. CDR1 and CDR2 (germline): KGHDR, SFDVKD. The CDR3 has 13 residues. Trimming pared 6 bases from V and 1 base from J, leaving 5 bases between. The CDR3 is CATSSENTGELFF. In DNA form, the CDR3 reads TGTGCCACCAGTTCAGAGAACACCGGGGAGCTGTTTTTT.

This clonotype was observed many times. J is TRBJ1-1 and V is TRBV5-1; D perhaps matches TRBD1 (6 bases). The CDR3 length is 14 residues. Germline values: CDR1 SGHRS, CDR2 YFSETQ. Trimming removed 2 bases at V and 5 bases at J, with 13 bases between. In DNA form, the CDR3 reads TGCGCCAGCAGCTTCGCGGGGGGCCGTACTGAAGCTTTCTTT. Its protein product is CASSFAGGRTEAFF.

This clonotype was seen at least ten times. This chain joins TRBV6-2 or TRBV6-3 and TRBJ2-5; 7 nucleotides match TRBD1. Germline V lookup: CDR1 MNHEY, CDR2 SVGEGT. The junction had 2 bases not matched to a gene; V was cut back by 6 bases and J by 1 base. This CDR3 has 13 amino acids. CDR3 sequence (DNA): TGTGCCAGCAGGAGGGACAGCCAAGAGACCCAGTACTTC. Translated, it gives CASRRDSQETQYF.

This clonotype was picked up many times. CDR3 in amino acids: CASSGGPAKSYEQYF. The CDR3 nucleotides read TGTGCCAGCAGCGGCGGGCCGGCGAAGAGCTACGAGCAGTACTTC. The V call is TRBV9, the J call TRBJ2-7; tentative D call: TRBD2 (5 bases). The germline V and J ends were trimmed by 3 bases and 3 bases, with 16 bases remaining between them. Germline V gives CDR1 SGDLS, CDR2 YYNGEE. The CDR3 sequence is 15 residues long.